These 3 T cell receptor beta chains originate from one sample sequenced in a study of T cell repertoires in cytomegalovirus infection. Each CDR3 protein gets one entry after TCRdb re-called the reads with MiXCR. Of about 150,000 distinct CDR3 sequences listed, less than 25% were seen once; the top ten hold 11%. The specimen was PBMCs. These receptors were collected from a human donor in good health (CMV status not recorded). Some clones in this sample may be carry-over from other donors' samples.

Here the CDR3 reads CATSDFARNTGELFF. The CDR3 DNA reads as TGTGCCACCAGTGATTTTGCCAGAAACACCGGGGAGCTGTTTTTT. The chain has TRBV24-1 and TRBJ2-2; no definite D call. The germline V gene encodes CDR1 KGHDR and CDR2 SFDVKD. Trimming took off 1 base at V and 2 bases at J, with 7 bases between the two ends. This CDR3 spans 15 amino acids.

This clonotype was counted at least ten times. The chain links TRBV7-2 to TRBJ2-5; 7 bases match TRBD2. CDR1 and CDR2 from the germline V gene are SGHTA and FQGNSA. V shed 4 bases and J 5 bases; nucleotides not matched to a gene: 7. The CDR3 has 14 residues. The CDR3 is CASSSRTSKETQYF. The CDR3 nucleotides read TGTGCCAGCAGCTCCCGGACTAGTAAGGAGACCCAGTACTTC.

This clonotype was observed a handful of times. The V and J genes are TRBV7-6 and TRBJ2-1; 7 bases match TRBD2. The germline V gene has CDR1 SGHVS and CDR2 FNYEAQ. The CDR3 is 15 residues long. V dropped 0 bases and J dropped 9; count of bases not matched to a gene: 8. CDR3 sequence reads: CASSLALRTGGEQFF. The CDR3 nucleotides read TGTGCCAGCAGCTTAGCCCTTCGGACGGGGGGTGAGCAGTTCTTC.